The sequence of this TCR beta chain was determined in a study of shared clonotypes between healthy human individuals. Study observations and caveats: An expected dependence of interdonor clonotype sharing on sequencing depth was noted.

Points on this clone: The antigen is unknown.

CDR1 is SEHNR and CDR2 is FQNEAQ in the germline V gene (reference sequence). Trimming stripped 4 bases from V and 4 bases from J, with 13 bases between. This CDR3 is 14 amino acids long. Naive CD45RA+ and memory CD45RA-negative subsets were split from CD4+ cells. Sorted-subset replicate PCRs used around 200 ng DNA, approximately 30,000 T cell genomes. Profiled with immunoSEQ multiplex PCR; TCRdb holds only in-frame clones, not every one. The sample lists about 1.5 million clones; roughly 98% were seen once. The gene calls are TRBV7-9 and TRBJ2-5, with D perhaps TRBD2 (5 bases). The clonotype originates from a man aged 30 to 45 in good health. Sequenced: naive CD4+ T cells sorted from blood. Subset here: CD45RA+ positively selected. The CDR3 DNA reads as TGTGCCAGCAGCTACGGGAATTCGGGAGAGACCCAGTACTTC. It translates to CASSYGNSGETQYF.